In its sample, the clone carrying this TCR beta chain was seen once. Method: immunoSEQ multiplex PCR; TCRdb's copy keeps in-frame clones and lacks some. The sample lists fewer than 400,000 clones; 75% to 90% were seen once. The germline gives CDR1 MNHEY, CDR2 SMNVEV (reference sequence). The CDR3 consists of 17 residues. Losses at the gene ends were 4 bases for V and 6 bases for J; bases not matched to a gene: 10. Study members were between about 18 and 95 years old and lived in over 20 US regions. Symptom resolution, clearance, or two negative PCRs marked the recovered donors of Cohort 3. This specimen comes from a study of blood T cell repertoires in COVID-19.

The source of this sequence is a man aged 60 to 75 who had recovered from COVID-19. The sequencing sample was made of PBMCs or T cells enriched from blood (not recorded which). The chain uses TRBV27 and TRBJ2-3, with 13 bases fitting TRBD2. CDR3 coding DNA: TGTGCCAGCAGTTCCTTCCGGACTAGCGGGAGAAGGGATACGCAGTATTTT. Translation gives CASSSFRTSGRRDTQYF.